This TCR beta chain was sequenced in a study of T cell repertoires in cytomegalovirus infection. J was trimmed by 5 bases and V by 4 bases; bases with no gene match: 3. This CDR3 is 14 amino acids long. Germline assignment: CDR1 SGHVS and CDR2 FNYEAQ. This clonotype was recorded a few times. TCRdb re-derived calls from the reads in MiXCR, one entry per CDR3 protein. The sample lists approximately 630,000 distinct CDR3 sequences; about 24% were seen once. This TCR came from a human donor in good health (CMV status not recorded). Some clones in this sample may be carry-over from other donors' samples. Sequenced material: CD8+ T cells from PBMCs. The chain couples TRBV7-6 to TRBJ2-5; the match to TRBD2 covers 11 bases. CDR3 sequence reads: CASSSSGGPETQYF. CDR3 DNA: TGTGCCAGCAGCTCTAGCGGGGGGCCTGAGACCCAGTACTTC.